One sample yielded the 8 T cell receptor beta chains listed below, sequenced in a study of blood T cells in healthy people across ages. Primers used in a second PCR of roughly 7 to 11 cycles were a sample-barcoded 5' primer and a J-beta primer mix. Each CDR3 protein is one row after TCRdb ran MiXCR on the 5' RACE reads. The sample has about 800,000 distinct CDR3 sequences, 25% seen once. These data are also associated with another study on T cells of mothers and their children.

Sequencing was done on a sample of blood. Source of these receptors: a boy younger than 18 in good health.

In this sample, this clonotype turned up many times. The CDR3 is CASSLVQGREQYF. The CDR3 DNA reads as TGCGCCAGCAGCCTTGTACAGGGGAGAGAGCAGTACTTC. V is TRBV4-3 and J is TRBJ2-7, with 7 positions matching TRBD1. CDR3 length: 13 residues. V trimming: 4 bases; J trimming: 7 bases; junction bases outside the gene matches: 7. The germline gives CDR1 LGHNA, CDR2 YSLEER.

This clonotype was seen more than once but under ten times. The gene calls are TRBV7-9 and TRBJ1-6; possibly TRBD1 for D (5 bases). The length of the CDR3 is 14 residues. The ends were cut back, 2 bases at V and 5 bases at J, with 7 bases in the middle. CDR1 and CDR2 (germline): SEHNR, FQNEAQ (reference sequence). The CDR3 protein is CASSLSQDNSPLHF. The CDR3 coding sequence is TGTGCCAGCAGCTTATCACAGGATAATTCACCCCTCCACTTT.

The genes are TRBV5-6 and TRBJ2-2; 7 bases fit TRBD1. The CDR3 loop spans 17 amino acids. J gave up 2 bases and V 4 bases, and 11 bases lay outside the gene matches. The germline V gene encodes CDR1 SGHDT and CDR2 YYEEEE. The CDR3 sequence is CASSRAPGQRNTGELFF. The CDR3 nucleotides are TGTGCCAGCAGCCGAGCCCCGGGACAGAGAAACACCGGGGAGCTGTTTTTT.

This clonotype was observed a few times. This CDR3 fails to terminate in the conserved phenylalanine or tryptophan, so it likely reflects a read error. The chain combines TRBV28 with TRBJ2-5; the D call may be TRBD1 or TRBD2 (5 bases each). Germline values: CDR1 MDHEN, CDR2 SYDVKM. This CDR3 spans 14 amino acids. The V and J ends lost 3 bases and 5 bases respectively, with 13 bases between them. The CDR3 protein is CASSLNPGRETQYL. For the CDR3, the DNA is TGTGCCAGCAGTTTGAACCCGGGGCGGGAGACCCAGTACCTC.

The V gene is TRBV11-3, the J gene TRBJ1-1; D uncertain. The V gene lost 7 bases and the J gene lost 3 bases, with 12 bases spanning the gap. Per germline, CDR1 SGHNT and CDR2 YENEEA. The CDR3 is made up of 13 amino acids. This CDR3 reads CASNGRTDTEAFF. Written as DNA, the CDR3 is TGTGCCAGCAACGGACGGACGGACACTGAAGCTTTCTTT.

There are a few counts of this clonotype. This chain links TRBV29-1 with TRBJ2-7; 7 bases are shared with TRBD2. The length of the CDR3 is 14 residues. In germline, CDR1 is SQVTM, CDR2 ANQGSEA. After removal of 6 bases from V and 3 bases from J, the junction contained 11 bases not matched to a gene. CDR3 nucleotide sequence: TGCAGCGTCAGGCGTGAGCGGGACTTCTACGAGCAGTACTTC. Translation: CSVRRERDFYEQYF.

The CDR3 loop is CSVTGQFSGNTIYF. Here the CDR3 DNA reads TGCAGCGTTACCGGACAGTTCTCTGGAAACACCATATATTTT. The gene calls are TRBV29-1 and TRBJ1-3; perhaps TRBD1 as D (6 bases). The CDR3 spans 14 residues. CDR1 and CDR2 (germline): SQVTM, ANQGSEA. Trimming removed 5 bases from V and 0 bases from J, with 11 bases in between.

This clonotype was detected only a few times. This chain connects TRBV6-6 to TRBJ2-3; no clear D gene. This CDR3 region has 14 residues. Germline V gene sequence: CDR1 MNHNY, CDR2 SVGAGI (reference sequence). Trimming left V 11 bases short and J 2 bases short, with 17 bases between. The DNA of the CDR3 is TGTGCCTCCGCAGGACCCCAGGTCACAGATACGCAGTATTTT. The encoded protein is CASAGPQVTDTQYF.